This TCR beta chain was documented in a study of control samples from healthy donors and cancer patients. Method: immunoSEQ multiplex PCR; TCRdb's copy keeps in-frame clones and lacks some. This table holds roughly 100,000 clones, roughly 92% found once. Worth noting for this clone: Relative to the germline gene, one junction end is altered; a read error may explain this.

CDR3 size: 14 residues. From germline, CDR1 is SQVTM and CDR2 ANQGSEA. The TCR was taken from a woman aged 25 to 45 in good health. Sequenced input: blood. V gene TRBV29-1 combines with J gene TRBJ2-2; the D is unclear. The CDR3 nucleotides are TGCAGCGTTAAAGACACAACGAACACCGGGGAGCTGTTTTTT. It is translated as CSVKDTTNTGELFF.